The 8 T cell receptor beta chains in this list originate from one sample, sequenced in a study of PD-L1 blockade in urothelial cancer. Libraries were prepared by immunoSEQ multiplex PCR; TCRdb keeps only in-frame clonotypes and omits some of them. The sample shows around 30,000 clones, 84% of them seen only once. The input for sequencing was PBMCs, taken around atezolizumab (anti-PD-L1) treatment. These receptors came from a man between 60 and 75 years old with urothelial cancer.

The chain uses TRBV10-1 and TRBJ1-2, with TRBD1 matching over 8 bases. Germline V gene data show CDR1 as WNHNN and CDR2 as SYGVQD (reference sequence). The trim removed 6 bases at V and 6 bases at J, leaving 3 bases unmatched. The CDR3 extends over 12 amino acids. CDR3: CASSGQGHGYTF. The CDR3 region has the DNA TGCGCCAGCAGCGGACAGGGTCATGGCTACACCTTC.

V and J are TRBV6-5 and TRBJ1-1; D not resolved. Trimming left V 7 bases short and J 0 bases short, with 9 bases between. This CDR3 has 13 amino acids. CDR1 MNHEY and CDR2 SVGAGI come from the germline V gene. The CDR3 reads CASTWQVNTEAFF. The CDR3 nucleotides read TGTGCCAGCACATGGCAAGTGAACACTGAAGCTTTCTTT.

Only a few counts were recorded for this clone. This likely reflects a read error, since a far larger clone is one base away. The chain carries TRBV11-3 and TRBJ1-1; 9 bases align to TRBD1. Germline values: CDR1 SGHNT, CDR2 YENEEA. The CDR3 extends over 15 amino acids. J lost 4 bases, V lost 5 bases, and 8 bases had no gene match. CDR3 residues: CASSPGTGWSTEAFF. CDR3 in DNA: TGTGCCAGCAGCCCCGGGACAGGGTGGAGCACTGAAGCTTTCTTT. The variable domain in full, with the rest retrieved from reference TRBV11-3 and TRBJ1-1, is EAGVVQSPRYKIIEKKQPVAFWCNPISGHNTLYWYLQNLGQGPELLIRYENEEAVDDSQLPKDRFSAERLKGVDSTLKIQPAELGDSAVYLCASSPGTGWSTEAFFGQGTRLTVV.

V is TRBV28 and J is TRBJ1-2; D is perhaps TRBD1 (6 bases). CDR3 length: 12 amino acids. Looked up from germline, CDR1 is MDHEN and CDR2 is SYDVKM. The V end was cut by 5 bases, the J end by 4 bases, with 8 bases between. CDR3 protein: CASSGQTYGYTF. As DNA, the CDR3 is TGTGCCAGCAGTGGACAGACCTATGGCTACACCTTC.

This clone appeared once. The chain recombines TRBV28 with TRBJ1-2; 9 bases fit TRBD1. This CDR3 region has 14 residues. V lost 4 bases, J lost 6 bases, and 6 bases stayed unmatched. Per germline, CDR1 MDHEN and CDR2 SYDVKM. The CDR3 loop reads CASSSPGQGDGYTF. The CDR3 DNA sequence: TGTGCCAGCAGTTCCCCGGGACAGGGAGATGGCTACACCTTC.

On this clone: Other DNA sequences in the sample encode the same CDR3. The J gene is TRBJ1-2, the V gene TRBV27; maybe TRBD1 (5 bases). Trimming removed 0 bases from V and 4 bases from J, with 18 bases in between. The CDR3 sequence is 17 residues long. Germline values: CDR1 MNHEY, CDR2 SMNVEV (reference sequence). CDR3 residues: CASSLSPDIGAVYGYTF. In DNA form, the CDR3 reads TGTGCCAGCAGTTTATCTCCGGACATTGGGGCGGTCTATGGCTACACCTTC.

In DNA, the CDR3 is TGTGCCAGCAGCGTCCAATTCGGGGCCAACGTCCTGACTTTC. Translating gives CASSVQFGANVLTF. The chain couples TRBV9 to TRBJ2-6; D is unclear. Per germline, CDR1 SGDLS and CDR2 YYNGEE. The CDR3 is 14 amino acids. With 2 bases removed from V and 4 bases from J, the gap between germline ends came to 7 bases.

This chain links TRBV6-4 with TRBJ2-3, with D tentatively TRBD2 (6 bases). The CDR3 is 13 amino acids. Trimming removed 5 bases at V and 0 bases at J, with 6 bases between. CDR1 and CDR2 from the germline V gene are MRHNA and SNTAGT. CDR3 residues: CASSSGSTDTQYF. CDR3 sequence (DNA): TGTGCCAGCAGTAGCGGGAGCACAGATACGCAGTATTTT.